The clone carrying this T cell receptor beta chain was seen once. Its antigen is undetermined. This entry is derived from a study of T cells in localized non-small cell lung cancer. V lost 2 bases and J 9 bases, leaving 15 bases between the germline ends. Germline V gene data show CDR1 as GTSNPN and CDR2 as SVGIG (reference sequence). The CDR3 sequence is 13 residues long. Study outcomes and limitations: There was an association of higher blood T cell density with longer overall survival. Appearance in adjacent lung was seen for a median 57 of the top 100 tumor clones. Adjacent uninvolved lung had the highest clonality, suggesting focused antigen responses.

The method was immunoSEQ multiplex PCR; TCRdb's version includes in-frame clones alone and lacks a portion of them. The data contain more than 8,000 clones, over 50% of them singletons. The J gene is TRBJ2-3, the V gene TRBV30, with D perhaps being TRBD1 or TRBD2 (5 bases each). Sequencing was performed on lymph node tissue, taken before any cancer treatment. The clonotype comes from a male donor aged 60 or over with stage I squamous cell lung carcinoma. CDR3 sequence reads: CAWSRTGGGTQYF. CDR3 bases: TGTGCCTGGAGTCGAACTGGGGGTGGGACGCAGTATTTT.